A single sample gave rise to the 29 T cell receptor beta chains below, sequenced in a study of regulatory T cells in long-lasting Graves disease. Construction of the TCR beta libraries employed iRepertoire HTBI primers in conjunction with Arm-PCR of CDR3 regions. TCRdb called the multiplex PCR reads again in MiXCR, with one record for every CDR3 protein. Here the sample spans over 400,000 distinct CDR3 sequences, approximately 14% being singletons. Time point denoted: newly diagnosed GD, antithyroid drugs for less than 3 months. The authors made the TCR library using RNA they extracted from PBMCs. This sample was shared with a second study, whose subject was T cells in Graves' hyperthyroidism and ophthalmopathy.

The material was peripheral blood mononuclear cells (PBMCs), obtained at new diagnosis, from a patient treated with antithyroid drugs. All receptors come from a woman aged 50 to 60 with Graves disease.

Of note for this clonotype: A much bigger clone sits one base away, suggesting this may be a read error. The chain is built from TRBV20-1 and TRBJ2-5; possibly TRBD2 for D (7 bases). Looked up from germline, CDR1 is DFQATT and CDR2 is SNEGSKA (reference sequence). The V end was cut by 0 bases, the J end by 2 bases, with 13 bases between. The CDR3 contains 15 residues. The CDR3 loop reads CSARESRGGQETQYF. CDR3 nucleotide sequence: TGCAGTGCTAGAGAGTCTAGGGGGGGGCAAGAGACCCAGTACTTC.

This clonotype was counted only a few times. The genes are TRBV18 and TRBJ2-7; 10 bases match TRBD1. The V gene's germline CDR1 is KGHSH and CDR2 LQKENI. The CDR3 is 14 residues long. Trimming took 3 bases from V and 6 from J; bases not matched to a gene: 5. CDR3 nucleotides: TGTGCCAGCTCACCGGTGACAGGGGGCAGCGAGCAGTACTTC. It is translated as CASSPVTGGSEQYF.

Only a few counts were recorded for this clonotype. This chain joins TRBV28 and TRBJ2-3; a weak D match, TRBD2 (6 bases). Per germline, CDR1 MDHEN and CDR2 SYDVKM. CDR3 length: 16 residues. Trimming removed 8 bases at V and 2 bases at J, with 20 bases between. The CDR3 nucleotides are TGTGCCAGCTTAGACGTCCCAGCGGGCCACACAGATACGCAGTATTTT. Its translation: CASLDVPAGHTDTQYF.

The table lists this clonotype with many counts. The rearrangement links TRBV9 to TRBJ1-2; D not certain. The CDR3 totals 14 residues. The ends were cut back, 3 bases at V and 8 bases at J, with 17 bases in the middle. Germline V CDR1 and CDR2: SGDLS, YYNGEE. CDR3 nucleotide sequence: TGTGCCAGCAGCGCCGACGGAGGAAAGAACGGCTACACCTTC. Protein: CASSADGGKNGYTF.

This clonotype showed up just a few times. V is TRBV28 and J is TRBJ1-2; the match to TRBD1 covers 7 bases. Germline V lookup: CDR1 MDHEN, CDR2 SYDVKM. V shed 2 bases, J shed 7 bases, and the junction held 16 bases outside the gene matches. There are 17 residues in the CDR3. The CDR3 DNA reads TGTGCCAGCAGTTTAAGGGGGCGCGGACTATCTCTCTCTGGCTACACCTTC. It codes for CASSLRGRGLSLSGYTF.

The V call is TRBV30, the J call TRBJ2-4, with TRBD2 matching 12 bases. The CDR3 has 11 residues. Germline CDR1 reads GTSNPN; CDR2 reads SVGIG (reference sequence). V shed 3 bases, J shed 16 bases, and the junction held 4 bases outside the gene matches. The CDR3 coding sequence is TGTGCCTGGAGGACTAGCGGGAGTAAATACTTC. This gives the protein CAWRTSGSKYF. Full variable domain (rest looked up from reference TRBV30 and TRBJ2-4): SQTIHQWPATLVQPVGSPLSLECTVEGTSNPNLYWYRQAAGRGLQLLFYSVGIGQISSEVPQNLSASRPQDRQFILSSKKLLLSDSGFYLCAWRTSGSKYFGAGTRLSVL.

This chain joins TRBV20-1 and TRBJ2-7; no reliable D call. CDR3 length: 15 residues. Trimming cost V 0 bases and J 2 bases, with 14 bases left between them. Per germline, CDR1 DFQATT and CDR2 SNEGSKA (reference sequence). The CDR3 here is CSARDFRSETYEQYF. CDR3 nucleotides: TGCAGTGCTAGAGATTTTCGGTCGGAAACCTACGAGCAGTACTTC.

The gene calls are TRBV24-1 and TRBJ1-1; 7 bases fit TRBD1. V was clipped by 7 bases and J by 5 bases; unmatched bases: 9. This CDR3 comprises 14 residues. Germline CDR1 is KGHDR and CDR2 is SFDVKD. The CDR3 nucleotides read TGTGCCACCAGCCCAACAGGGGATTTTACTGAAGCTTTCTTT. Translation gives CATSPTGDFTEAFF.

The sample holds many counts of this clonotype. The V gene is TRBV20-1, the J gene TRBJ2-1; D may be TRBD1 or TRBD2 (6 bases each). The CDR3 contains 16 residues. V was shortened by 1 base and J by 5 bases, with 18 bases between the two germline ends. Germline CDR1 DFQATT, CDR2 SNEGSKA (reference sequence). The DNA for the CDR3 is TGCAGTGCTAGAGTGGTGGGGGGCGTGGCACACAATGAGCAGTTCTTC. This codes for CSARVVGGVAHNEQFF.

This clonotype was seen a handful of times. The chain combines TRBV9 with TRBJ2-2; 8 nucleotides match TRBD2. Trimming removed 0 bases from V and 5 bases from J; junction bases left unmatched: 6. The CDR3 loop spans 16 amino acids. CDR1 SGDLS and CDR2 YYNGEE come from the germline V gene. As DNA, the CDR3 is TGTGCCAGCAGCGTAGAAGGGACTAGGAGGACCGGGGAGCTGTTTTTT. Translating gives CASSVEGTRRTGELFF.

Points on this clonotype: Relative to the germline gene, one junction end is altered; a read error may explain this. The V call is TRBV7-3, the J call TRBJ2-3, with D possibly TRBD1 on 6 matching bases. Germline values: CDR1 SGHTA, CDR2 FQGTGA. The CDR3 runs to 15 residues. This CDR3 is CVSSQDSGSTDTQYF. The CDR3 nucleotides read TGTGTCAGCAGCCAGGACAGCGGCTCCACAGATACGCAGTATTTT. Full variable domain (rest looked up from reference TRBV7-3 and TRBJ2-3): GAGVSQTPSNKVTEKGKYVELRCDPISGHTALYWYRQSLGQGPEFLIYFQGTGAADDSGLPNDRFFAVRPEGSVSTLKIQRTERGDSAVYLCVSSQDSGSTDTQYFGPGTRLTVL.

This clonotype has more than one count but fewer than ten. V is TRBV18 and J is TRBJ2-7, with a tentative D call TRBD1 (6 bases). Trimming cost V 2 bases and J 4 bases, with 15 bases left between them. Germline V gives CDR1 KGHSH, CDR2 LQKENI. The CDR3 has 15 residues. CDR3 coding DNA: TGTGCCAGCTCACCAGGGACACCGCTCCTGTACGAGCAGTACTTC. It yields the protein CASSPGTPLLYEQYF.

This clonotype was recorded a few times. The chain is built from TRBV18 and TRBJ2-4; 11 bases are shared with TRBD2. V shed 3 bases, J shed 4 bases, and the junction held 2 bases outside the gene matches. CDR3 length: 15 amino acids. In germline, CDR1 is KGHSH, CDR2 LQKENI. The CDR3 loop is CASSPLAGGKNIQYF. Written as DNA, the CDR3 is TGTGCCAGCTCACCCTTAGCGGGAGGGAAAAACATTCAGTACTTC.

This clonotype was recorded a few times. The rearrangement links TRBV5-1 to TRBJ2-3, with D possibly being TRBD2 (7 bases). The CDR3 runs to 15 residues. The ends were cut back, 4 bases at V and 8 bases at J, with 20 bases in the middle. Germline V lookup: CDR1 SGHRS, CDR2 YFSETQ. Here the CDR3 reads CASSGGEGGGSTQYF. The CDR3 nucleotides read TGCGCCAGCAGCGGCGGGGAGGGAGGGGGAAGTACGCAGTATTTT.

The sample holds many counts of this clonotype. V and J are TRBV3-1 and TRBJ2-3; the match to TRBD2 covers 10 bases. Trimming removed 3 bases from V and 5 bases from J; junction bases left unmatched: 2. There are 14 residues in the CDR3. CDR1 LGHDT and CDR2 YNNKEL come from the germline V gene (reference sequence). The CDR3 DNA sequence: TGTGCCAGCAGCCAGGGACTAGCGCGAGATACGCAGTATTTT. This sequence encodes CASSQGLARDTQYF.

The rearrangement joins TRBV5-8 to TRBJ1-2, with D maybe TRBD1 (5 bases). V gave up 5 bases and J gave up 8 bases, with 13 bases separating them. Germline CDR1 reads SGHTS; CDR2 reads YDEGEE. This CDR3 comprises 12 residues. This CDR3 reads CASRPAGRGYTF. CDR3 coding DNA: TGTGCCAGCAGACCAGCGGGGCGCGGCTACACCTTC.

The V and J genes are TRBV5-1 and TRBJ1-2, with D unclear. Trimming shortened V by 0 bases and J by 3 bases, and 6 bases separated the two germline ends. The germline gives CDR1 SGHRS, CDR2 YFSETQ. This CDR3 is 13 amino acids long. This chain's CDR3 is CASSLEAYYGYTF. For the CDR3, the DNA is TGCGCCAGCAGCTTGGAGGCATACTATGGCTACACCTTC.

A remark on this clonotype: Possible read error: a much larger clone is one base away. The chain is built from TRBV6-2 or TRBV6-3 and TRBJ1-1; D possibly corresponds to TRBD1 (6 bases). This CDR3 has 13 amino acids. Germline V gene data show CDR1 as MNHEY and CDR2 as SVGEGT. CDR3 residues: CVSSEPTGTEAFF. The CDR3 bases are TGTGTCAGCAGTGAACCAACAGGGACTGAAGCTTTCTTT.

This clonotype was observed many times. This chain links TRBV20-1 with TRBJ1-1; D is perhaps TRBD1 (6 bases). Between the trimmed V and J ends, which lost 1 base and 10 bases, there was a span of 25 bases. Germline V gives CDR1 DFQATT, CDR2 SNEGSKA (reference sequence). The CDR3 is made up of 16 amino acids. The CDR3 here is CSARGKGGRYRRGAFF. Written as DNA, the CDR3 is TGCAGTGCTAGAGGGAAGGGGGGTAGATACAGAAGAGGAGCTTTCTTT.

The table lists this clonotype with many counts. CDR3 sequence: CASSSPTSGRGEQYF. The CDR3 DNA is TGTGCCAGCAGCTCCCCGACTAGCGGGAGGGGCGAGCAGTACTTC. The chain combines TRBV11-2 with TRBJ2-7; 14 positions match TRBD2. Trimming took 4 bases from V and 6 from J; bases not matched to a gene: 5. Germline assignment: CDR1 SGHAT and CDR2 FQNNGV. The CDR3 is 15 residues long.

This chain uses TRBV13 with TRBJ2-1, with D unresolved. This CDR3 comprises 14 residues. CDR1 is PRHDT, CDR2 FYEKMQ, per germline (reference sequence). Deletions cut 6 bases from V and 0 bases from J, with 9 bases between. The DNA for the CDR3 is TGTGCCAGCAGTCCATTTCACTCCTACAATGAGCAGTTCTTC. Amino acids: CASSPFHSYNEQFF.

This clonotype has ten or more counts. The CDR3 reads CASSFGTGGVSTEAFF. DNA of the CDR3: TGCGCCAGCAGCTTCGGGACAGGGGGTGTTAGTACTGAAGCTTTCTTT. The chain employs TRBV5-1 and TRBJ1-1; TRBD1 agrees at 11 bases. J was trimmed by 5 bases and V by 2 bases; bases with no gene match: 8. There are 16 residues in the CDR3. Germline assignment: CDR1 SGHRS and CDR2 YFSETQ.

This clonotype was recorded at least ten times. This chain joins TRBV5-6 and TRBJ1-4, with unresolved D. Germline assignment: CDR1 SGHDT and CDR2 YYEEEE. Trimming took off 4 bases at V and 7 bases at J, with 8 bases between the two ends. This CDR3 has 12 residues. The CDR3 is CASSLNSEKLFF. The CDR3 DNA is TGTGCCAGCAGCCTCAACAGTGAAAAACTGTTTTTT.

The J gene is TRBJ2-3, the V gene TRBV5-1; D remains ambiguous. There are 16 residues in the CDR3. Trimming left V 0 bases short and J 2 bases short, with 13 bases between. CDR1 is SGHRS, CDR2 YFSETQ, per germline. CDR3 sequence: CASSLVFGRLTDTQYF. As DNA, the CDR3 is TGCGCCAGCAGCTTGGTTTTCGGCAGGCTCACAGATACGCAGTATTTT.

The chain links TRBV7-9 to TRBJ2-5; 10 bases are shared with TRBD1. V dropped 2 bases and J dropped 5; count of bases not matched to a gene: 8. This CDR3 comprises 16 residues. Germline CDR1 reads SEHNR; CDR2 reads FQNEAQ (reference sequence). CDR3 bases: TGTGCCAGCAGCTTACCGACGACAGGGGGCATGGAGACCCAGTACTTC. Encoded protein: CASSLPTTGGMETQYF.

This clonotype has a handful of counts. A single base separates this from a much larger clone, so it may be a read error. J is TRBJ2-1 and V is TRBV12-3 or TRBV12-4; TRBD1 matches at 9 bases. The CDR3 runs 15 residues. J gave up 6 bases and V 7 bases, and 10 bases lay outside the gene matches. CDR3 in amino acids: CASTWGGQGRNEQFF. The CDR3 DNA is TGTGCCAGCACCTGGGGGGGACAGGGTCGCAATGAGCAGTTCTTC.

The chain combines TRBV6-2 or TRBV6-3 with TRBJ2-1; 12 bases line up with TRBD2. After removal of 5 bases from V and 7 bases from J, the junction contained 9 bases not matched to a gene. The length of the CDR3 is 16 residues. Germline V gene sequence: CDR1 MNHEY, CDR2 SVGEGT. CDR3 DNA: TGTGCCAGCAGTGCCAGACTAGCGGGAGTGTCGAATGAGCAGTTCTTC. Translating it yields CASSARLAGVSNEQFF.

The table lists this clonotype with many counts. This sequence joins TRBV5-1 and TRBJ2-3, with D possibly TRBD1 on 5 matching bases. The CDR3 is 16 residues long. V was clipped by 0 bases and J by 4 bases, with 15 bases between them. Germline values: CDR1 SGHRS, CDR2 YFSETQ. Written as DNA, the CDR3 is TGCGCCAGCAGCTTGGTTGCTCAGGGCTTTGCAGATACGCAGTATTTT. Translation gives CASSLVAQGFADTQYF. Filled out from reference TRBV5-1 and TRBJ2-3, the complete variable domain reads KAGVTQTPRYLIKTRGQQVTLSCSPISGHRSVSWYQQTPGQGLQFLFEYFSETQRNKGNFPGRFSGRQFSNSRSEMNVSTLELGDSALYLCASSLVAQGFADTQYFGPGTRLTVL.

This clonotype has more than one count but fewer than ten. The chain combines TRBV7-3 with TRBJ2-3; TRBD2 might be the D (5 bases). Germline V CDR1 and CDR2: SGHTA, FQGTGA. The CDR3 sequence is 14 residues long. V was cut by 1 base and J by 2 bases, with 7 bases left in between. The CDR3 sequence is CASSLSGFTDTQYF. The CDR3 DNA reads as TGTGCCAGCAGCTTAAGCGGGTTCACAGATACGCAGTATTTT. The entire variable domain, with the rest obtained from reference TRBV7-3 and TRBJ2-3, is as follows: GAGVSQTPSNKVTEKGKYVELRCDPISGHTALYWYRQSLGQGPEFLIYFQGTGAADDSGLPNDRFFAVRPEGSVSTLKIQRTERGDSAVYLCASSLSGFTDTQYFGPGTRLTVL.